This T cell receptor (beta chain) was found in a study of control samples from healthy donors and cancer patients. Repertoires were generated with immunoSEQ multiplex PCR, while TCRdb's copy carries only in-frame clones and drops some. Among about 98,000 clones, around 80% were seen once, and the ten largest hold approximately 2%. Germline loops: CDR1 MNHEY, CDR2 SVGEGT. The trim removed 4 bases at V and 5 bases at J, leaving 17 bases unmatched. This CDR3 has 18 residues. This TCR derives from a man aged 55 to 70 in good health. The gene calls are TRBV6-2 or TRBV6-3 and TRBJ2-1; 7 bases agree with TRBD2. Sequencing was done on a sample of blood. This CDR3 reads CASSWVVGLGRENNEQFF. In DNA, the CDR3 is TGTGCCAGCAGTTGGGTCGTTGGTTTAGGGAGGGAAAACAATGAGCAGTTCTTC.